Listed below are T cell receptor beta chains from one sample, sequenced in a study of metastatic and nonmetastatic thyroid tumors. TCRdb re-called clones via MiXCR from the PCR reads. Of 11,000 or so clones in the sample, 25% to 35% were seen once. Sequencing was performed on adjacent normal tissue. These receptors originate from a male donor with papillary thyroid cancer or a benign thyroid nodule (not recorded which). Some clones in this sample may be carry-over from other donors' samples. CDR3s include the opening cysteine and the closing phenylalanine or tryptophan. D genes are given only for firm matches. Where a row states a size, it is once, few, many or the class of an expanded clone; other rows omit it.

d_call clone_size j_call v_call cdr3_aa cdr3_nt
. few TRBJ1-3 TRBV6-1 CASSGTLGSGNTIYF TGTGCCAGCAGTGGCACTTTGGGGTCTGGAAACACCATATATTTT
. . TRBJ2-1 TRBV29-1 CSVDGGSVSSYNEQFF TGCAGCGTTGATGGGGGCAGTGTGAGCTCCTACAATGAGCAGTTCTTC
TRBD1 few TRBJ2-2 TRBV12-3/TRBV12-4 CASRKGQGVATGELFF TGTGCCAGCAGAAAGGGACAGGGGGTGGCCACCGGGGAGCTGTTTTTT
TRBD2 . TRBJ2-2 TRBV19 CASSKEREKAGELFF TGTGCCAGTAGTAAAGAGCGGGAAAAAGCCGGGGAGCTGTTTTTT
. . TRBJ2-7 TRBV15 CATSRYLPYEQYF TGTGCCACCAGCAGATATTTACCCTACGAGCAGTACTTC
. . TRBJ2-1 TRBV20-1 CSARVGQSSYNEQFF TGCAGTGCTAGGGTCGGTCAGAGCTCCTACAATGAGCAGTTCTTC
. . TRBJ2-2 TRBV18 CASSPSDTGELFF TGTGCCAGCTCACCAAGCGACACCGGGGAGCTGTTTTTT
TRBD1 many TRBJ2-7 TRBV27 CASSPGGPSYEQYF TGTGCCAGCAGTCCAGGGGGACCCTCCTACGAGCAGTACTTC
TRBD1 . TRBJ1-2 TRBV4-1 CASSQVTGSVYGYTF TGCGCCAGCAGCCAAGTGACAGGGAGCGTCTATGGCTACACCTTC
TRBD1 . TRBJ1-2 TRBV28 CASSLLGTGYGYTF TGTGCCAGCAGTTTATTGGGGACAGGGTATGGCTACACCTTC
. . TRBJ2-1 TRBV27 CASYMGRGNEQFF TGTGCCAGCTACATGGGGCGTGGGAATGAGCAGTTCTTC
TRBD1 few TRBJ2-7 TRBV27 CASSLFGTASYEQYF TGTGCCAGCAGTTTGTTTGGGACAGCCTCCTACGAGCAGTACTTC
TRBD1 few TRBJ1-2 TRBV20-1 CSALADRVPGYTF TGCAGTGCTTTGGCCGACAGGGTTCCGGGCTACACCTTC
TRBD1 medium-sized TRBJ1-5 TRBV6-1 CASIQFAGQGNQPQHF TGTGCCAGCATCCAATTTGCGGGACAGGGCAATCAGCCCCAGCATTTT
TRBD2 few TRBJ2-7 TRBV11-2 CASSLLAGGTYEQYF TGTGCCAGCAGCTTATTAGCGGGGGGGACCTACGAGCAGTACTTC
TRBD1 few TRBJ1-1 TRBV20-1 CSAVPGGRTEAFF TGCAGTGCCGTGCCAGGGGGCAGAACTGAAGCTTTCTTT
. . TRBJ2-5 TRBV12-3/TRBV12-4 CASSFGGTQYF TGTGCCAGCAGTTTTGGGGGGACCCAGTACTTC
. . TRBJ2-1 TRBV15 CATSSAPWSNEQFF TGTGCCACCAGCAGCGCGCCATGGAGCAATGAGCAGTTCTTC
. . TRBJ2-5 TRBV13 CASSLVAHQETQYF TGTGCCAGTAGCTTAGTGGCTCACCAAGAGACCCAGTACTTC
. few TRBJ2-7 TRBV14 CASSHGAAYEQYF TGTGCCAGCAGCCACGGTGCTGCCTACGAGCAGTACTTC
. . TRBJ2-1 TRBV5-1 CASSFGGVGERLGNEQFF TGCGCCAGCAGCTTTGGAGGTGTAGGGGAAAGGTTGGGTAATGAGCAGTTCTTC
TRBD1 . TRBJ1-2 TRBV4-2 CASSQVGHRGHEDGYTF TGTGCCAGCAGCCAAGTGGGACACAGGGGGCACGAGGATGGCTACACCTTC
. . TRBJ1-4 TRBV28 CASSFQGGNEKLFF TGTGCCAGCAGTTTCCAGGGAGGTAATGAAAAACTGTTTTTT
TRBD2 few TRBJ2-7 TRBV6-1 CASEAGGGEQYF TGTGCCAGCGAAGCGGGGGGCGGCGAGCAGTACTTC